A single TCR beta chain is shown here with its context. This clonotype was seen once. The antigen it recognizes is unknown. Compared with germline, one end of the junction differs, possibly owing to a read error. From the cysteine up to the phenylalanine, the CDR3 has a length of 16 residues. Only CDR3 DNA remains: 48 bases, in frame from the first base. TCR cDNA was synthesized by 5'RACE template switching, through which a universal primer site and unique molecular identifiers were introduced. Priming of cDNA synthesis was performed from both the TCR alpha and TCR beta constant segments. Library amplification involved two PCR steps, and the second step added sample barcodes and sequencing adapters. Sequencing of libraries was done on Illumina HiSeq 2500 (2x100 bp) or NovaSeq (2x150 bp). In the source study's methods: MIGEC was used to demultiplex reads and collapse the reads into UMI consensus sequences, and MiXCR was used for V(D)J alignment. Using edgeR on replicate PBMC samples, clonotypes were called vaccine-responding if FDR was below 0.01 and the log2 fold change was above 5 up to day 15. Each bulk clonotype was labeled CD4 or CD8 based on which sequenced repertoire, CD4 or CD8, contained the clonotype at higher abundance. In TCRdb, the public reads were trimmed at Q25 with fastp and aligned with MiXCR, with productive beta chains retained. Identical CDR3 protein sequences are pooled into one entry, listed with their most common genes and DNA. Here the V and J calls rest on TCRdb's processing, not on the authors' analysis. For this sample there are roughly 150,000 distinct CDR3 sequences; approximately 6.7% appear just once. The biggest ten clones account for 2.5% of the sample.

The data were obtained in a study of T cells after yellow fever vaccination (dated by TCRdb to 2018 to 2020). The study in broad terms: Libraries from fractions with low cell numbers were prepared with the SMART-Seq v4 Ultra Low Input RNA kit. To follow T-cell clones before and after primary and booster YFV17D yellow fever vaccination, bulk TCR alpha and beta repertoires were sequenced over time. Two healthy male donors, one aged 18 to 29 and one aged 30 to 40 years, made up the cohort. Bulk PBMC replicates and cell subsets were isolated from blood drawn at multiple timepoints before and after both primary and secondary immunization. What the study reported, not specific to this receptor: Because abundant contaminating clonotypes from the bulk population could be contained in FACS-sorted repertoires, computational filtering was required. Compared with the primary T-cell response, the secondary T-cell response was weaker but faster, peaking on day 5 rather than day 15. Because only two donors were included in the study, the extent to which the findings can be generalized is limited. After the booster, most clones that had expanded after primary vaccination were detected again (around 97% of CD4 and under 90% of CD8), suggesting broad maintenance of memory. A small fraction of clonotypes showed up in both the CD4 and CD8 compartments, probably as a result of convergent recombination.

The sample's treatment or condition label is to be understood as: live attenuated yellow fever vaccine strain. PBMCs were isolated from peripheral blood using a standard Ficoll-Paque protocol. CD4 and CD8 T-cell fractions were isolated with Dynabeads CD4 and CD8 positive selection kits. RNA was extracted with TriZol from bulk PBMCs, CD4 and CD8 fractions, and dextramer-positive and dextramer-negative fractions. This sequence was found in a man aged 18 to 35 who received the YFV17D yellow fever vaccine. Sequenced material: CD4+ T cells sorted from PBMCs, taken less than 6 days after the first yellow fever vaccination. This sequence uses TRBV12-3 or TRBV12-4 and TRBJ2-3, with TRBD2 matching 13 junction bases. The DNA reads TGTGCCAGCAGTTTGGGACTAGCGGGGAACACAGATATGCAGTATTTT. The resulting protein is CASSLGLAGNTDMQYF.